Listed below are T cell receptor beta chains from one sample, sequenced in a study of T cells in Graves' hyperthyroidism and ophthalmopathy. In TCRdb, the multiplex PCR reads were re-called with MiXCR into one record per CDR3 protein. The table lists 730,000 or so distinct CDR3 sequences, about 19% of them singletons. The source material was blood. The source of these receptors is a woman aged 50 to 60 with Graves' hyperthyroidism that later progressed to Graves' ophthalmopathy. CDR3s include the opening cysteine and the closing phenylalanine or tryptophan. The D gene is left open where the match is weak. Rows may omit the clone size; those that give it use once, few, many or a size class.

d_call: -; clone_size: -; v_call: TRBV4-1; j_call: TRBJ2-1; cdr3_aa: CASSQEWDSYNEQFF; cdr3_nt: TGCGCCAGCAGCCAAGAATGGGACTCCTACAATGAGCAGTTCTTC
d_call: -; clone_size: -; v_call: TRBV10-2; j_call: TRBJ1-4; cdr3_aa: CASKDGSTNEKLFF; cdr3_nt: TGCGCCAGCAAAGACGGCTCAACTAATGAAAAACTGTTTTTT
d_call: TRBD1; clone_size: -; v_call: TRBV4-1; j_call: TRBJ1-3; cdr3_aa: CASSQATGVGNTIYF; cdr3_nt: TGCGCCAGCAGCCAGGCGACAGGGGTTGGAAACACCATATATTTT
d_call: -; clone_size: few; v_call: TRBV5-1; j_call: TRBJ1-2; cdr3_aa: CASSPEPGKSYGYTF; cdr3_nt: TGCGCCAGCAGCCCCGAACCGGGGAAGAGCTATGGCTACACCTTC
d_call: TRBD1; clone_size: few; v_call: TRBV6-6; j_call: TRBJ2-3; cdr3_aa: CASSYSGTEDTQYF; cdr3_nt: TGTGCCAGCAGTTACTCAGGGACAGAAGATACGCAGTATTTT
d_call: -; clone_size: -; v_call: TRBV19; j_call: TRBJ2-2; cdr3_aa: CASSTTTSGELFF; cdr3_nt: TGTGCCAGTAGTACTACGACCAGCGGGGAGCTGTTTTTT
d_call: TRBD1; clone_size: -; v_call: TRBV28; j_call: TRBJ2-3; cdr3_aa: CASSARQGSTDTQYF; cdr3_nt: TGTGCCAGCAGCGCGCGACAGGGATCCACAGATACGCAGTATTTT
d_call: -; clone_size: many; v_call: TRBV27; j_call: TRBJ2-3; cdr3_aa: CASSLFGLATDTQYF; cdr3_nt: TGTGCCAGCAGTTTATTCGGCCTAGCAACAGATACGCAGTATTTT
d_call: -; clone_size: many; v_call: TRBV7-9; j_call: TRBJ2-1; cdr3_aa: CASSLPYDGSYNEQFF; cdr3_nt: TGTGCCAGCAGCCTACCCTACGACGGCTCCTACAATGAGCAGTTCTTC
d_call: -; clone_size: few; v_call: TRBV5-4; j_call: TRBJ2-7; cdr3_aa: CASSLEADHYEQYF; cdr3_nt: TGTGCCAGCAGCTTGGAGGCCGACCACTACGAGCAGTACTTC
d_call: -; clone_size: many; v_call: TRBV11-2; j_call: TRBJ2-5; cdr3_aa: CASSLDWSQETQYF; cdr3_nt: TGTGCCAGCAGCTTAGACTGGTCGCAAGAGACCCAGTACTTC
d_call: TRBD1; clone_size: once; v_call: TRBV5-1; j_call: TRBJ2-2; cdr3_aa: CASSLTGGRITGELFF; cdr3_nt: TGCGCCAGCAGCCTTACAGGGGGCAGGATCACCGGGGAGCTGTTTTTT
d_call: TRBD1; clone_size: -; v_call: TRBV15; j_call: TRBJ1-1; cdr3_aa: CATSVGNRGNTEAFF; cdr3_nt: TGTGCCACCAGCGTGGGGAACAGGGGGAACACTGAAGCTTTCTTT
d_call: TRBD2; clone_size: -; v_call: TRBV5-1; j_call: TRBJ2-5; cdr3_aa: CASSNGGTQETQYF; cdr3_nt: TGCGCCAGCAGCAACGGGGGGACCCAAGAGACCCAGTACTTC
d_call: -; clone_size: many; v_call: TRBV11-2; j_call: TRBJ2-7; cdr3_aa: CASSHTEGYEQYF; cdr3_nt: TGTGCCAGCAGCCACACAGAGGGCTACGAGCAGTACTTC
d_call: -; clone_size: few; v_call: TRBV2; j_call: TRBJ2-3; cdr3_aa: CASSEAQAAGDTQYF; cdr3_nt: TGTGCCAGCAGTGAAGCTCAGGCCGCAGGGGATACGCAGTATTTT
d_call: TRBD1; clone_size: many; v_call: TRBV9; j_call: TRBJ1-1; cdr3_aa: CASSMGQGGAEAFF; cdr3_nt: TGTGCCAGCAGTATGGGACAGGGAGGCGCTGAAGCTTTCTTT
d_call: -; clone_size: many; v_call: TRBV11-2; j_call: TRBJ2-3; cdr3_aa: CASSLDLLPDTQYF; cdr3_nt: TGTGCCAGCAGCTTAGATCTTCTGCCAGATACGCAGTATTTT
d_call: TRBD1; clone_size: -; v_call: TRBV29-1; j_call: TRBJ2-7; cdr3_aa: CSVEAEDRETYEQYF; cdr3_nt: TGCAGCGTTGAAGCCGAGGACAGGGAGACCTACGAGCAGTACTTC
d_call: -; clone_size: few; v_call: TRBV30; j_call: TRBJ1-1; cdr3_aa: CAWSEGLTNTEAFF; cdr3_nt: TGTGCCTGGAGTGAGGGACTCACGAACACTGAAGCTTTCTTT
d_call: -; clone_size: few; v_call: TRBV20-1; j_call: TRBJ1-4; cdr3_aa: CSASLGGVGEKLFF; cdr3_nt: TGCAGTGCTAGCTTGGGGGGGGTAGGGGAAAAACTGTTTTTT
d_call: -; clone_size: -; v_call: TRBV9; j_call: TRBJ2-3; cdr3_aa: CASSVGRRTSLTQYF; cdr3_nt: TGTGCCAGCAGCGTAGGTAGGAGGACCAGTCTTACGCAGTATTTT
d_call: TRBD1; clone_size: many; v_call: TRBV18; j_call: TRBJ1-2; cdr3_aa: CASSPPGQGVVYGYTF; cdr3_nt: TGTGCCAGCTCACCACCGGGACAGGGTGTTGTTTATGGCTACACCTTC
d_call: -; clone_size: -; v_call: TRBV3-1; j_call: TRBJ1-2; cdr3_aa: CASSQEAGPGGYTF; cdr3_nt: TGTGCCAGCAGCCAAGAGGCGGGGCCGGGGGGCTACACCTTC
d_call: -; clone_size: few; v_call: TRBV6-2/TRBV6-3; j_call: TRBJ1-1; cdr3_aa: CASRFDSEAFF; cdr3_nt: TGTGCCAGCAGGTTCGACTCTGAAGCTTTCTTT
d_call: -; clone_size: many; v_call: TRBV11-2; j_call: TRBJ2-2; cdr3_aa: CASSPGAWTGELFF; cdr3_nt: TGTGCCAGCAGCCCGGGGGCTTGGACCGGGGAGCTGTTTTTT
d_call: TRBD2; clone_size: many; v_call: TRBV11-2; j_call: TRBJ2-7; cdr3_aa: CASSLDPPSGGAGYEQYF; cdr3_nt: TGTGCCAGCAGCTTAGACCCTCCTAGCGGGGGGGCGGGGTACGAGCAGTACTTC